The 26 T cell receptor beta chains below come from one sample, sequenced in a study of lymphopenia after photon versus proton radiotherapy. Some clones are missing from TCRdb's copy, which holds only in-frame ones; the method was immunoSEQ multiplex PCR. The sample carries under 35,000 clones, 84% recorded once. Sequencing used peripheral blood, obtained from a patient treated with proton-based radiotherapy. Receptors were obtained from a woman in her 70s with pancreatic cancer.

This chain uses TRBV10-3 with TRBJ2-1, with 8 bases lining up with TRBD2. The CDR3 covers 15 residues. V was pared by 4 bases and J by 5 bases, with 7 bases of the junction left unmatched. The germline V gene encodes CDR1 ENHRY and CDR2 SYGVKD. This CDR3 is CAISGGGRSNNEQFF. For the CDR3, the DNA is TGTGCCATCAGTGGGGGCGGGAGGTCTAACAATGAGCAGTTCTTC.

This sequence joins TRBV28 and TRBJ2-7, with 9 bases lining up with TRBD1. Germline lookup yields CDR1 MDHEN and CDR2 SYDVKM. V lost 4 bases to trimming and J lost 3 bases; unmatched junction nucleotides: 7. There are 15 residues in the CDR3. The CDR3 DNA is TGTGCCAGCAGTTCAACCGGGACAGGGCACTACGAGCAGTACTTC. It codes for CASSSTGTGHYEQYF.

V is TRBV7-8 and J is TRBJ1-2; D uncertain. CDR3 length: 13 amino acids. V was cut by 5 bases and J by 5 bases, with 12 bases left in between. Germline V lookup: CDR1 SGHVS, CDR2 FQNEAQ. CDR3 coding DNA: TGTGCCAGCAGCCCCAGTGGCTTGTATGGCTACACCTTC. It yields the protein CASSPSGLYGYTF. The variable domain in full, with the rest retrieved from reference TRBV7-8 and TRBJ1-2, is GAGVSQSPRYKVAKRGQDVALRCDPISGHVSLFWYQQALGQGPEFLTYFQNEAQLDKSGLPSDRFFAERPEGSVSTLKIQRTQQEDSAVYLCASSPSGLYGYTFGSGTRLTVV.

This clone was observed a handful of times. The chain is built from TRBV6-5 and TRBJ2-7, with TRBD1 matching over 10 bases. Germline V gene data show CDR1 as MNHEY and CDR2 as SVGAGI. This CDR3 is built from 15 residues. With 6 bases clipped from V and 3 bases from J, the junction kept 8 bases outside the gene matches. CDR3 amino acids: CASSTGTGDLYEQYF. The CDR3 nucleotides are TGTGCCAGCAGCACCGGGACAGGGGACCTCTACGAGCAGTACTTC.

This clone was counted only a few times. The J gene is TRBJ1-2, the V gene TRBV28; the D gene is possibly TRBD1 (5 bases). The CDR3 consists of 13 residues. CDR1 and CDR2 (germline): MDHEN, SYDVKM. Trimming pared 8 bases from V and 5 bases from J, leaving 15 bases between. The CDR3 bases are TGTGCCAGCTTTGCAGGGAAAGAATATGGCTACACCTTC. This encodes CASFAGKEYGYTF.

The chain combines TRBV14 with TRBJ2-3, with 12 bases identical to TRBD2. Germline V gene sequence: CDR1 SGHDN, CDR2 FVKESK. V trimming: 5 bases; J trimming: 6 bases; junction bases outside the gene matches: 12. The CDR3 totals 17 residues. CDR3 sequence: CASSLRLGLAGRDTQYF. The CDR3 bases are TGTGCCAGCAGCTTACGCCTCGGACTAGCGGGAAGGGATACGCAGTATTTT.

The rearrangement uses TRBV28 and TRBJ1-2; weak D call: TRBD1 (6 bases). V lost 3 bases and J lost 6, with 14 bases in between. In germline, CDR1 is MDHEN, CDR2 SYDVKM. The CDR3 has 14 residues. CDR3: CASSFVDRQNGYTF. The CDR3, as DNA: TGTGCCAGCAGTTTCGTTGACAGGCAGAATGGCTACACCTTC.

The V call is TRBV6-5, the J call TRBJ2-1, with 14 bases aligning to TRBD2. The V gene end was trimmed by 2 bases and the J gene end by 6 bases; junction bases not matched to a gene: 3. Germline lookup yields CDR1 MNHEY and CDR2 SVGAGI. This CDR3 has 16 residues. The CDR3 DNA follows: TGTGCCAGCAGTTACCCTGGACTAGCGGGAGGCAATGAGCAGTTCTTC. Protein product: CASSYPGLAGGNEQFF.

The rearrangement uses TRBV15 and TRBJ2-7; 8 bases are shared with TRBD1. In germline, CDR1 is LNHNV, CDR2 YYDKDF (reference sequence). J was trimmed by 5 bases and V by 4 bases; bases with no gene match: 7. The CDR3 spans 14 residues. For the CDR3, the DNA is TGTGCCACCAGCAAGACAGGGGATAGCAACGAGCAGTACTTC. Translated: CATSKTGDSNEQYF.

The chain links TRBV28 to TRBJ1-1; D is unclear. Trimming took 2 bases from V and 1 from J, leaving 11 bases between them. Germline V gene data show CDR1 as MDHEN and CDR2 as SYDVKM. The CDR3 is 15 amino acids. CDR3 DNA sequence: TGTGCCAGCAGTTTACACCCTGGTGGGAACACTGAAGCTTTCTTT. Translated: CASSLHPGGNTEAFF.

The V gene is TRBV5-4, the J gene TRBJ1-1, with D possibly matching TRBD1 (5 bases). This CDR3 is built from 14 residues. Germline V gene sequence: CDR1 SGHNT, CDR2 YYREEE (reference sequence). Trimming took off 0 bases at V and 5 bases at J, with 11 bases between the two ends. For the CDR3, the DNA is TGTGCCAGCAGCTTGGTGAGGGAGGGGACTGAAGCTTTCTTT. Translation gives CASSLVREGTEAFF.

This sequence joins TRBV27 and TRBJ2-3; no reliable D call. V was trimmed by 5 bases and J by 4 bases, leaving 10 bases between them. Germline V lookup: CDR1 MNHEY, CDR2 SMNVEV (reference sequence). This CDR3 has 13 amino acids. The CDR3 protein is CASSPHPPDTQYF. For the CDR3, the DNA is TGTGCCAGCAGTCCACACCCCCCAGATACGCAGTATTTT.

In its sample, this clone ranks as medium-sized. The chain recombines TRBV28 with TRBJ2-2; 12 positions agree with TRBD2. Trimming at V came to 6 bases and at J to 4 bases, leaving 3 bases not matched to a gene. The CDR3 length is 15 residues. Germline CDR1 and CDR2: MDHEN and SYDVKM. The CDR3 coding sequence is TGTGCCAGCAGAAAGACTAGCGGGGGCACCGGGGAGCTGTTTTTT. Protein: CASRKTSGGTGELFF.

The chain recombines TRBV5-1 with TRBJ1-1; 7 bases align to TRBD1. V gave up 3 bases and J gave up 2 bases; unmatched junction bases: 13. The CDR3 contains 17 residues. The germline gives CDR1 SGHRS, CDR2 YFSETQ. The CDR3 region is CASSWGTRGRGNTEAFF. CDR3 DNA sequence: TGCGCCAGCAGCTGGGGGACGAGGGGGCGCGGAAACACTGAAGCTTTCTTT. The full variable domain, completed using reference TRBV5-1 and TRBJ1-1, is KAGVTQTPRYLIKTRGQQVTLSCSPISGHRSVSWYQQTPGQGLQFLFEYFSETQRNKGNFPGRFSGRQFSNSRSEMNVSTLELGDSALYLCASSWGTRGRGNTEAFFGQGTRLTVV.

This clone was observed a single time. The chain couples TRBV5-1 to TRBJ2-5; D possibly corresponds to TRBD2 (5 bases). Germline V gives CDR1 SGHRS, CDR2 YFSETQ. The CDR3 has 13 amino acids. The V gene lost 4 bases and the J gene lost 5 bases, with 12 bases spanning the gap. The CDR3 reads CASSPSGGETQYF. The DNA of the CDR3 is TGCGCCAGCAGCCCTTCCGGCGGGGAGACCCAGTACTTC.

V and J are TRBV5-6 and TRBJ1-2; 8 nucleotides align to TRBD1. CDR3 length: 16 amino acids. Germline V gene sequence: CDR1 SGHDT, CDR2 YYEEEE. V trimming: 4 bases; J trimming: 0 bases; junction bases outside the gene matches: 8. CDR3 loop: CASSPDRGRANYGYTF. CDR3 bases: TGTGCCAGCAGCCCCGACAGGGGAAGGGCTAACTATGGCTACACCTTC. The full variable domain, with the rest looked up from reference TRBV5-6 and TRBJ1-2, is DAGVTQSPTHLIKTRGQQVTLRCSPKSGHDTVSWYQQALGQGPQFIFQYYEEEERQRGNFPDRFSGHQFPNYSSELNVNALLLGDSALYLCASSPDRGRANYGYTFGSGTRLTVV.

The CDR3 nucleotides are TGCAGCGCCAGAGTTGGGTCCGACAGGGTGTACGAGCAGTACTTC. As protein: CSARVGSDRVYEQYF. The chain joins TRBV29-1 to TRBJ2-7, with 7 bases matching TRBD1. Germline-derived CDR1 and CDR2 are SQVTM and ANQGSEA. V shed 7 bases and J 4 bases; nucleotides not matched to a gene: 16. The CDR3 runs to 15 residues.

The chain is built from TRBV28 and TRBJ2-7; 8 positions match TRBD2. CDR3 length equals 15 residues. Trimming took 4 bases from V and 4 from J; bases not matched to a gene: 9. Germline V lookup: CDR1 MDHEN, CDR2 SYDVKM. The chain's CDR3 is CASSSPGGAGYEQYF. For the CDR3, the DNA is TGTGCCAGCAGTTCCCCGGGAGGGGCGGGTTACGAGCAGTACTTC.

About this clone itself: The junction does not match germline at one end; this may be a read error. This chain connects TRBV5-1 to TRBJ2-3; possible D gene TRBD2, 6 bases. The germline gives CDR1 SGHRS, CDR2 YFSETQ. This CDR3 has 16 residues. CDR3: CAGSLGGSKGTDTQYF. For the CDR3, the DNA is TGCGCCGGCAGCTTAGGAGGGAGTAAGGGGACAGATACGCAGTATTTT. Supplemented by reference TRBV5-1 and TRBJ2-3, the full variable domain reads KAGVTQTPRYLIKTRGQQVTLSCSPISGHRSVSWYQQTPGQGLQFLFEYFSETQRNKGNFPGRFSGRQFSNSRSEMNVSTLELGDSALYLCAGSLGGSKGTDTQYFGPGTRLTVL.

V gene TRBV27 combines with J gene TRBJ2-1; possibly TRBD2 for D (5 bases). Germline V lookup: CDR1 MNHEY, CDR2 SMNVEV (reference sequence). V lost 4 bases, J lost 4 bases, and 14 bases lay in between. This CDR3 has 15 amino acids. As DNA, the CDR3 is TGTGCCAGCAGTTCCCGGACTCCGGGGTACAATGAGCAGTTCTTC. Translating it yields CASSSRTPGYNEQFF.

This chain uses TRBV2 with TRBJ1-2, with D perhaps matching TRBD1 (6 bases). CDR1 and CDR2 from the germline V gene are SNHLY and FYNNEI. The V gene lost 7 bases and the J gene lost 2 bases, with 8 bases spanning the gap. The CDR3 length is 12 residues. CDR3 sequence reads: CASNRDNYGYTF. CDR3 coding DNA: TGTGCCAGCAACAGGGACAACTATGGCTACACCTTC.

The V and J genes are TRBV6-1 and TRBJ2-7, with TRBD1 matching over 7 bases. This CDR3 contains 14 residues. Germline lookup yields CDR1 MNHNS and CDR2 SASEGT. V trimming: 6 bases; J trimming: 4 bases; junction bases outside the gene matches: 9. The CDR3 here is CASSREGGVYEQYF. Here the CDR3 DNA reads TGTGCCAGCAGCCGGGAAGGGGGCGTTTACGAGCAGTACTTC.

The CDR3 DNA reads TGTGCCAGTAGTATCCTTCCGGGACGGAGCTCTGGAAACACCATATATTTT. Protein: CASSILPGRSSGNTIYF. This chain joins TRBV19 and TRBJ1-3; a possible D gene is TRBD1 (5 bases). Germline V gene sequence: CDR1 LNHDA, CDR2 SQIVND (reference sequence). Between the trimmed V and J ends, which lost 3 bases and 0 bases, there was a span of 15 bases. CDR3 size: 17 residues.

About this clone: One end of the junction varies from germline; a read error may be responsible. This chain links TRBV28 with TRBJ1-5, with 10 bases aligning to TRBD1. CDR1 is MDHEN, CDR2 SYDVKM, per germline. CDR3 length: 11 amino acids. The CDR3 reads CASGTGTGVSF. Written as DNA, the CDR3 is TGTGCCAGCGGGACCGGGACAGGGGTATCATTT.

As DNA, the CDR3 is TGTGCCAGCAGCTTAACCAGCGGGGGACCCAATGAGCAGTTCTTC. This gives the protein CASSLTSGGPNEQFF. The chain joins TRBV5-5 to TRBJ2-1; 8 bases are a match to TRBD2. Germline V lookup: CDR1 SGHKS, CDR2 YYEKEE (reference sequence). CDR3 length equals 15 residues. The trim removed 2 bases at V and 6 bases at J, leaving 7 bases unmatched.

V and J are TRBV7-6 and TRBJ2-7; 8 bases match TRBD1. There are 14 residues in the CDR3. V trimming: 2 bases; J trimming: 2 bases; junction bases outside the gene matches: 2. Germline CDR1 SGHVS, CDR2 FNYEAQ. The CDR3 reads CASSLRQGTYEQYF. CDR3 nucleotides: TGTGCCAGCAGCTTAAGACAGGGGACCTACGAGCAGTACTTC.